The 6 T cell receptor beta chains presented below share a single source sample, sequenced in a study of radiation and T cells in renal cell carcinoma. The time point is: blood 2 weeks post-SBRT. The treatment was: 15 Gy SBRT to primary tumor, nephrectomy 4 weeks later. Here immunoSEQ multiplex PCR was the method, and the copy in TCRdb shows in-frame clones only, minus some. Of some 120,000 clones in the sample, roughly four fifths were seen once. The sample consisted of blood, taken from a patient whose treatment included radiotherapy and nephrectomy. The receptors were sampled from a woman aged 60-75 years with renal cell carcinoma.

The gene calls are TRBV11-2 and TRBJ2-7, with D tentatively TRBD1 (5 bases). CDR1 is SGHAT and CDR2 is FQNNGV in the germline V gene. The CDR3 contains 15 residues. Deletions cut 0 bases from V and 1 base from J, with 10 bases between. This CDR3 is CASSLDGRESYEQYF. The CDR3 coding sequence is TGTGCCAGCAGCTTAGATGGCAGGGAATCCTACGAGCAGTACTTC.

CDR3 sequence (DNA): TGTGCCAGTGGGACAGAGACTAACACTGAAGCTTTCTTT. Its protein product is CASGTETNTEAFF. The V call is TRBV19, the J call TRBJ1-1; TRBD1 matches at 7 bases. V trimming: 8 bases; J trimming: 2 bases; junction bases outside the gene matches: 5. The CDR3 length is 13 residues. CDR1 and CDR2 (germline): LNHDA, SQIVND (reference sequence).

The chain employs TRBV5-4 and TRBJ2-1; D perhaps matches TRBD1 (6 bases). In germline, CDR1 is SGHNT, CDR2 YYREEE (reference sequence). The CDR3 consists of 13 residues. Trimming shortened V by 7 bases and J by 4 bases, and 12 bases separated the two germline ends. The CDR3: CASHWDKYNEQFF. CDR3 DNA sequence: TGTGCCAGCCACTGGGACAAATACAATGAGCAGTTCTTC.

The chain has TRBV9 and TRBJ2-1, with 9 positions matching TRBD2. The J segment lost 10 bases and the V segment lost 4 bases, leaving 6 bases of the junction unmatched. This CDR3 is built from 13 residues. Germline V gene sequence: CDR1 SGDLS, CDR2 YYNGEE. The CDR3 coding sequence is TGTGCCAGCAGCCCCCGGCTAGCGGGAGAGCAGTTCTTC. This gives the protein CASSPRLAGEQFF.

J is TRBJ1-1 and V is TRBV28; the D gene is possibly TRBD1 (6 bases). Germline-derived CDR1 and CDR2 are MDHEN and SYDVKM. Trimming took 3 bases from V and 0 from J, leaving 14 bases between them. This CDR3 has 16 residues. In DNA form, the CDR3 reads TGTGCCAGCAGTTTGCATACAGGGACGCTGAACACTGAAGCTTTCTTT. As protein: CASSLHTGTLNTEAFF.

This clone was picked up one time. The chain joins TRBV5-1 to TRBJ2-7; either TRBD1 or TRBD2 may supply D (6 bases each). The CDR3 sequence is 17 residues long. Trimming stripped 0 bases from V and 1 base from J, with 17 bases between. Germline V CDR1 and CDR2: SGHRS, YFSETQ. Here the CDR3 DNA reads TGCGCCAGCAGCTTGGGAGTGGGGGGCGTCGGGTCCTACGAGCAGTACTTC. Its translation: CASSLGVGGVGSYEQYF.